The clone carrying this T cell receptor beta chain was seen at least ten times. This entry comes from a study of Graves' ophthalmopathy and Graves' hyperthyroidism. The CDR3 contains 14 residues. Germline V gives CDR1 SEHNR, CDR2 FQNEAQ (reference sequence). Trimming left V 1 base short and J 3 bases short, with 9 bases between. Aged 18 to 65, the patients with hyperthyroidism had under 2 months' duration and were newly diagnosed. In this cohort, patients with other autoimmune diseases, uncontrolled infections, pregnancy or lactation were excluded. Orbital computed tomography, together with clinical symptoms, serum thyroxine, TRAb and thyroid ultrasound, was used for diagnosis. CDR3 regions of TCR beta were amplified from RNA transcripts. The first-round RT-PCR employed HTBI primers together with the Qiagen OneStep RT-PCR kit. A multiplex PCR was then performed as the second round. TCRdb re-called the multiplex PCR reads through MiXCR, storing one row per CDR3 protein. This table has around 1,000,000 distinct CDR3 sequences, about two fifths appearing once.

The sequence was obtained from an adult man with Graves' hyperthyroidism. Material for sequencing was peripheral blood or thyroid tissue (not recorded which). V usage is TRBV7-9 and J usage is TRBJ2-5, with no clear D. CDR3: CASSLGSLEETQYF. The DNA for the CDR3 is TGTGCCAGCAGCTTAGGCTCCCTCGAAGAGACCCAGTACTTC.